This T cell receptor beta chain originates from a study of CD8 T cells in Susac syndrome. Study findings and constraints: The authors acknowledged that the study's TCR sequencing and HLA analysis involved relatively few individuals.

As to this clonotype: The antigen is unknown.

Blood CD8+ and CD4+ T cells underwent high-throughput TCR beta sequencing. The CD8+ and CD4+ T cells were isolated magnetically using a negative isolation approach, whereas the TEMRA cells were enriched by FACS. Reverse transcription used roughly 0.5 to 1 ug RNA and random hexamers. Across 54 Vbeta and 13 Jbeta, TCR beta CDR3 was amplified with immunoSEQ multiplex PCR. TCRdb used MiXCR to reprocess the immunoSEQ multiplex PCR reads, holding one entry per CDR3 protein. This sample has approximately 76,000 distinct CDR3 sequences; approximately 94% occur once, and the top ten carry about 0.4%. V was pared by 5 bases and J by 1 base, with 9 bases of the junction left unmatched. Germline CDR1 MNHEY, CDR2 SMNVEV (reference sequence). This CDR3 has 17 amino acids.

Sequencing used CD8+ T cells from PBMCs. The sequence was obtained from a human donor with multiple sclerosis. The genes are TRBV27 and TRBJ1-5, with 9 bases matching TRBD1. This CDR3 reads CASSPGTGPTSNQPQHF. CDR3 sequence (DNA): TGTGCCAGCAGTCCCGGGACAGGGCCGACCAGCAATCAGCCCCAGCATTTT.